The T cell receptor (beta chain) under discussion was sequenced for a study of sequential checkpoint blockade in melanoma. The treatment is: randomized to nivolumab then ipilimumab (arm A) or the reverse (arm B). TCRdb's table, derived via immunoSEQ multiplex PCR, lists solely in-frame clones and lacks some. In the table there are thousands of clones, around 16% of which are singletons. This clone was detected a few times. Per germline, CDR1 MDHEN and CDR2 SYDVKM. Trimming took 2 bases from V and 0 from J, leaving 13 bases between them. The CDR3 loop spans 17 amino acids. The J gene is TRBJ1-4, the V gene TRBV28; D gene unclear. This specimen was tumor tissue (inferred from file names), taken from a patient given nivolumab and ipilimumab in sequence. The TCR was taken from a human donor with melanoma. Here the CDR3 reads CASSLHSFEATNEKLFF. The CDR3 bases are TGTGCCAGCAGTTTACACTCTTTCGAAGCAACTAATGAAAAACTGTTTTTT. The full variable domain, its missing parts supplied by reference TRBV28 and TRBJ1-4, is DVKVTQSSRYLVKRTGEKVFLECVQDMDHENMFWYRQDPGLGLRLIYFSYDVKMKEKGDIPEGYSVSREKKERFSLILESASTNQTSMYLCASSLHSFEATNEKLFFGSGTQLSVL.